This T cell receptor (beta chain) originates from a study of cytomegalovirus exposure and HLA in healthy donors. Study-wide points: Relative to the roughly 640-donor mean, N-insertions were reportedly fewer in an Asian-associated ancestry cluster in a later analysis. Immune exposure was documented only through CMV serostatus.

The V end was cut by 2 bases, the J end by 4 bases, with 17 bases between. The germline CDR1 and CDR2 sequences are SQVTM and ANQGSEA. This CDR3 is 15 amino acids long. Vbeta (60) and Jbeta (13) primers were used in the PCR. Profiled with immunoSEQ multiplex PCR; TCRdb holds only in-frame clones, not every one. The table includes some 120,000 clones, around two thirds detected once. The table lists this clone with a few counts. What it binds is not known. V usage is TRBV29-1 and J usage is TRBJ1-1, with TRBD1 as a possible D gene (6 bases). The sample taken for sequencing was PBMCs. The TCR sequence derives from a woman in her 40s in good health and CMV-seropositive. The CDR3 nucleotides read TGCAGCGTTGAATGGTTCGGACAGATAGCCACTGAAGCTTTCTTT. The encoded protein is CSVEWFGQIATEAFF.